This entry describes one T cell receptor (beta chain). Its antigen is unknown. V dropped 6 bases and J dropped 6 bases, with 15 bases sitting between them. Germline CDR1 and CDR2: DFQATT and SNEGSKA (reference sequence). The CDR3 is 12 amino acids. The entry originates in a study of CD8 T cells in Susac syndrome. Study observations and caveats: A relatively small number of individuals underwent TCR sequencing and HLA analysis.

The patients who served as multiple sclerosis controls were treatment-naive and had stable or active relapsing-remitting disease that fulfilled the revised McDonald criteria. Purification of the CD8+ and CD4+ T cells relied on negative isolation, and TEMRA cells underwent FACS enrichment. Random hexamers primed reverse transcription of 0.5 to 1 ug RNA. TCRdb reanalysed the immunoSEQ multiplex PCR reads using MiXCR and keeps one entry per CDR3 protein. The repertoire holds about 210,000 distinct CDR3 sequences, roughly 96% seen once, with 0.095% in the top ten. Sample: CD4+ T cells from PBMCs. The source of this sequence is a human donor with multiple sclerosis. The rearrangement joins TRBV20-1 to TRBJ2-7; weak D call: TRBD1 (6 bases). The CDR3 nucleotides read TGCAGTGCCAAAAACAGGGTCGGCGAGCAGTACTTC. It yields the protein CSAKNRVGEQYF.